These 9 T cell receptor beta chains were all obtained from the same sample, sequenced in a study of blood T cell repertoires in COVID-19. TCRdb's table, derived via immunoSEQ multiplex PCR, lists solely in-frame clones and lacks some. The data hold about 220,000 clones, with 83% observed a single time. The source material was PBMCs or T cells enriched from blood (not recorded which). The source is a middle-aged woman who had been exposed to COVID-19.

V gene TRBV2 combines with J gene TRBJ1-1; D might be TRBD1 (5 bases). This CDR3 comprises 12 residues. Per the germline V gene, CDR1 is SNHLY and CDR2 is FYNNEI. V was shortened by 4 bases and J by 7 bases, with 10 bases between the two germline ends. The CDR3 is CASSGAGNEAFF. In DNA, the CDR3 is TGTGCCAGCAGTGGGGCAGGGAATGAAGCTTTCTTT.

The chain is built from TRBV9 and TRBJ1-6; D is possibly TRBD1 (6 bases). The germline CDR1 and CDR2 sequences are SGDLS and YYNGEE. V dropped 0 bases and J dropped 4 bases, with 8 bases sitting between them. CDR3 length: 15 residues. The CDR3 region has the DNA TGTGCCAGCAGCGTAGGCCAGGGGTATAATTCACCCCTCCACTTT. Translating it yields CASSVGQGYNSPLHF.

Only a few counts were recorded for this clone. The rearrangement links TRBV3-1 (or the pseudogene TRBV3-2) to TRBJ1-1; D call uncertain. Germline assignment: CDR1 LGHDT and CDR2 YNNKEL (reference sequence). The length of the CDR3 is 13 residues. V was shortened by 3 bases and J by 6 bases, with 11 bases between the two germline ends. Here the CDR3 reads CASSQSRISEAFF. The CDR3 DNA reads as TGTGCCAGCAGCCAGAGCAGGATCTCTGAAGCTTTCTTT.

This clone was seen a few times. The V and J genes are TRBV5-1 and TRBJ1-1; D might be TRBD1 (5 bases). The CDR3 covers 13 residues. Trimming cost V 4 bases and J 2 bases, with 9 bases left between them. Germline CDR1 SGHRS, CDR2 YFSETQ. CDR3 loop: CASSKTDNTEAFF. CDR3 bases: TGCGCCAGCAGCAAGACAGATAACACTGAAGCTTTCTTT.

The rearrangement uses TRBV20-1 and TRBJ1-1; the D gene is possibly TRBD1 (5 bases). V was trimmed by 4 bases and J by 1 base, leaving 7 bases between them. The CDR3 length is 12 residues. Germline V gene sequence: CDR1 DFQATT, CDR2 SNEGSKA (reference sequence). CDR3 nucleotide sequence: TGCAGTGCTACTGACAGGAACACTGAAGCTTTCTTT. This codes for CSATDRNTEAFF.

The chain recombines TRBV10-3 with TRBJ2-7; D perhaps matches TRBD1 (6 bases). V was shortened by 3 bases and J by 3 bases, with 12 bases between the two germline ends. Germline-derived CDR1 and CDR2 are ENHRY and SYGVKD. There are 14 residues in the CDR3. CDR3 DNA: TGTGCCATCAGTGACCAGATACAGGGCTACGAGCAGTACTTC. This translates into CAISDQIQGYEQYF.

The chain carries TRBV7-6 and TRBJ2-1; D is possibly TRBD2 (6 bases). Germline V gene data show CDR1 as SGHVS and CDR2 as FNYEAQ. This CDR3 is 15 amino acids long. Trimming left V 5 bases short and J 4 bases short, with 15 bases between. CDR3 DNA: TGTGCCAGCAGCACCCTCGGCGGGGTGTACAATGAGCAGTTCTTC. Amino acids: CASSTLGGVYNEQFF.

The gene calls are TRBV7-9 and TRBJ2-3; 10 bases map to TRBD1. Unmatched junction bases numbered 17, after V lost 5 bases and J lost 6 bases. The CDR3 has 18 residues. The germline gives CDR1 SEHNR, CDR2 FQNEAQ (reference sequence). The CDR3: CASSEPDRGLRSPDTQYF. CDR3 sequence (DNA): TGTGCCAGCAGCGAGCCCGACAGGGGGCTTCGTTCCCCTGATACGCAGTATTTT.

Only a few counts were recorded for this clone. V gene TRBV14 combines with J gene TRBJ1-2; possibly TRBD1 for D (6 bases). The CDR3 is 15 amino acids. The germline CDR1 and CDR2 sequences are SGHDN and FVKESK. Trimming left V 4 bases short and J 2 bases short, with 14 bases between. CDR3 coding DNA: TGTGCCAGCAGCCCCCAAGCAGGGGCCAACTATGGCTACACCTTC. It yields the protein CASSPQAGANYGYTF.